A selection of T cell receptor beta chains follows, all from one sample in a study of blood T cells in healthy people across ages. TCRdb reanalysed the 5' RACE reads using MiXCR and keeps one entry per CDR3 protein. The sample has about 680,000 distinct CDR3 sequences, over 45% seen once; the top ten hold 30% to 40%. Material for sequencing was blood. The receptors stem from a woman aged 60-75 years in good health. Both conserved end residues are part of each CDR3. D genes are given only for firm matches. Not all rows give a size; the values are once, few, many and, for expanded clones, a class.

TGCAGTGCTAGTGGCCAGCCAGACTATGGCTACACCTTC,CSASGQPDYGYTF,TRBJ1-2,TRBV20-1,few,NA
TGTGCCATCAGGAAAACGGGGACAGCTAACTATGGCTACACCTTC,CAIRKTGTANYGYTF,TRBJ1-2,TRBV10-3,many,TRBD1
TGTGCCACCAGTGGGGGACTAGCGGGAGTCCAGGATGAGCAGTTCTTC,CATSGGLAGVQDEQFF,TRBJ2-1,TRBV24-1,once,TRBD2
TGCGCCAGCAGCCAAGATCCGGCTAAGGCGGGAGGATCCTACAATGAGCAGTTCTTC,CASSQDPAKAGGSYNEQFF,TRBJ2-1,TRBV4-3,NA,TRBD2
TGTGCCAGCAGCTCCCCGGGGGGTAGGTCCGAGCAGTACTTC,CASSSPGGRSEQYF,TRBJ2-7,TRBV7-2,NA,TRBD2
TGTGCCAGCAGTGCGCCCGGGACAGGGGGACCAGATACGCAGTATTTT,CASSAPGTGGPDTQYF,TRBJ2-3,TRBV27,NA,TRBD1
TGTGCCGGCAGCTACAGTGGGACCTACGAGCAGTACTTC,CAGSYSGTYEQYF,TRBJ2-7,TRBV7-2,NA,NA
TGTGCCAGCAGCCAAGATACGGGGAGACTCGGCGACAATGAGCAGTACTTC,CASSQDTGRLGDNEQYF,TRBJ2-7,TRBV3-1,NA,NA
TGTGCCACCCGGACTAGCGGGACCCTCAATGAGCAGTACTTC,CATRTSGTLNEQYF,TRBJ2-7,TRBV6-1,once,TRBD2
TGTGCCAGCAGCGCCCTAATGACTAGCGGGAGGGCGGGGAATGAGCAGTTCTTC,CASSALMTSGRAGNEQFF,TRBJ2-1,TRBV9,NA,TRBD2
TGTGCCAGCAGCCAGTCGGTGCTAGCGGTATCCGAGCAGTACTTC,CASSQSVLAVSEQYF,TRBJ2-7,TRBV3-1,NA,TRBD2
TGTGCCAGCAGCCCGGGTCCAGCGGGAGGGCCCTCGTTTGATGAGCAGTACTTC,CASSPGPAGGPSFDEQYF,TRBJ2-7,TRBV14,NA,TRBD2
TGTGCCAGCAGTTTAAACGGACAGCTAATAGAGCAGTACTTC,CASSLNGQLIEQYF,TRBJ2-7,TRBV27,few,NA
TGTGCCATCAGTGACTCGCGGGGGGGTCAGAGCTCCTACAATGAGCAGTTCTTC,CAISDSRGGQSSYNEQFF,TRBJ2-1,TRBV10-3,NA,TRBD2
TGTGCCAGCACGGACGGGAGCTCCTATAATTCACCCCTCCACTTT,CASTDGSSYNSPLHF,TRBJ1-6,TRBV7-9,once,NA
TGCGCCAGCAGCCCGGGGGCGGGAGAGTTGGCGCACGAGCAGTACTTC,CASSPGAGELAHEQYF,TRBJ2-7,TRBV5-1,NA,NA
TGTGCCAGCAGCTCTGGGAGGGCCTACTACGAGCAGTACTTC,CASSSGRAYYEQYF,TRBJ2-7,TRBV7-2,NA,TRBD2
TGCGCCAGCAGCTCGGAGAGCTCCTATAATTCACCCCTCCACTTT,CASSSESSYNSPLHF,TRBJ1-6,TRBV5-1,NA,NA
TGTGCCAGCAGCTTGGAGGGGGGATATAATTCACCCCTCCACTTT,CASSLEGGYNSPLHF,TRBJ1-6,TRBV7-2,NA,NA
TGCGCCAGCAGCCTGGATCCACAGGGGCAGGGTGAAAAACTGTTTTTT,CASSLDPQGQGEKLFF,TRBJ1-4,TRBV5-1,NA,TRBD1
TGTGCCACCAGCAGAGAGGGCCAGGGTAGCTATGGCTACACCTTC,CATSREGQGSYGYTF,TRBJ1-2,TRBV15,once,NA
TGCAGTGCTAGAGATTCGGGACAGGGAGGTGAAGCTTTCTTT,CSARDSGQGGEAFF,TRBJ1-1,TRBV20-1,NA,TRBD1
TGTGCCAGCAGTTTGTTCTCCGGAACCCAGAATATTCAGTACTTC,CASSLFSGTQNIQYF,TRBJ2-4,TRBV12-3/TRBV12-4,NA,NA
TGCAGTGCTTGGCCCCTGGACAGGGCCTCCTACGAGCAGTACTTC,CSAWPLDRASYEQYF,TRBJ2-7,TRBV20-1,once,TRBD1
TGTGCCAGCAGTGAAGGCGGGACAGGGCTTGAAGAACTGTTTTTT,CASSEGGTGLEELFF,TRBJ1-4,TRBV2,NA,TRBD1
TGTGCCAGCAGTTCCTCCGACTTGGGCAATCAGCCCCAGCATTTT,CASSSSDLGNQPQHF,TRBJ1-5,TRBV6-5,NA,NA
TGCAGTGCTAGAGGGGGACAGGGAGGCTATGGCTACACCTTC,CSARGGQGGYGYTF,TRBJ1-2,TRBV20-1,NA,TRBD1
TGTGCCAGCAGCACCGCGGGGTATGGCTACACCTTC,CASSTAGYGYTF,TRBJ1-2,TRBV13,NA,NA
TGCGCCAGCAGTGTAGGGACAGCTGGTAATGAGCAGTTCTTC,CASSVGTAGNEQFF,TRBJ2-1,TRBV5-1,NA,TRBD1
TGTGCCAGCTCACCGGGCATTTGGGGCACTGAAGCTTTCTTT,CASSPGIWGTEAFF,TRBJ1-1,TRBV18,NA,NA
TGTGCCAGCAGTGCCCCACAACCAACCGGGACTAGCGGGAACTACGAGCAGTACTTC,CASSAPQPTGTSGNYEQYF,TRBJ2-7,TRBV25-1,few,TRBD2
TGCAGCGTTGAAGGGATTAACACCGGGGAGCTGTTTTTT,CSVEGINTGELFF,TRBJ2-2,TRBV29-1,few,NA